The 10 T cell receptor beta chains in this list originate from one sample, sequenced in a study of vaccination and CD4 T cells after COVID-19. Sequence data for DNA of cultured CD4+ T cells were generated by the Oncomine TCR Beta short-read assay. MiXCR, applied by TCRdb to the PCR reads, yields one record per CDR3 protein. The sample includes under 25,000 distinct CDR3 sequences, roughly 45% of them seen just once. Specified treatment: approximately nine-day PBMC culture with coronavirus spike peptide pools or control peptides (ViraFEST assay). The antigens of these receptors remain unknown. Sequencing used CD4+ T cells from blood, cultured in vitro, obtained before SARS-CoV-2 vaccination. Source of these receptors: a human donor who had recovered from COVID-19.

The rearrangement links TRBV19 to TRBJ1-2; D gene unclear. CDR1 and CDR2 (germline): LNHDA, SQIVND (reference sequence). This CDR3 has 13 amino acids. Trimming removed 3 bases from V and 4 bases from J, with 9 bases in between. The CDR3 protein is CASSIGRSYGYTF. As DNA, the CDR3 is TGTGCCAGTAGTATCGGACGGAGCTATGGCTACACCTTC. Filled out from reference TRBV19 and TRBJ1-2, the complete variable domain reads DGGITQSPKYLFRKEGQNVTLSCEQNLNHDAMYWYRQDPGQGLRLIYYSQIVNDFQKGDIAEGYSVSREKKESFPLTVTSAQKNPTAFYLCASSIGRSYGYTFGSGTRLTVV.

This clonotype has just a few counts. The J gene is TRBJ1-2, the V gene TRBV12-3 or TRBV12-4; tentatively, D is TRBD1 (6 bases). The V end lost 5 bases, the J end lost 4 bases, and 11 bases lay between the germline ends. This CDR3 contains 13 residues. CDR3: CASSPTGSYGYTF. The CDR3 region has the DNA TGTGCCAGCAGTCCGACAGGATCCTATGGCTACACCTTC.

In its sample, this clonotype was seen once. The chain couples TRBV20-1 to TRBJ2-7; D unresolved. This CDR3 region has 13 residues. The V end lost 3 bases, the J end lost 2 bases, and 11 bases lay between the germline ends. Germline V gene data show CDR1 as DFQATT and CDR2 as SNEGSKA (reference sequence). CDR3 DNA: TGCAGTGCTAGTCATAGGTTTCCCTACGAGCAGTACTTC. This codes for CSASHRFPYEQYF.

V gene TRBV28 combines with J gene TRBJ2-3; possibly TRBD2 for D (6 bases). V was clipped by 6 bases and J by 2 bases, with 9 bases between them. The CDR3 runs 13 residues. CDR1 and CDR2 (germline): MDHEN, SYDVKM. In DNA, the CDR3 is TGTGCCAGCAGCCCGGGAGACACAGATACGCAGTATTTT. Amino acid sequence: CASSPGDTDTQYF.

This clonotype was picked up one time. The V and J genes are TRBV10-3 and TRBJ2-3, with 10 bases lining up with TRBD1. V lost 2 bases and J lost 3; bases outside the gene matches: 5. In germline, CDR1 is ENHRY, CDR2 SYGVKD. CDR3 length equals 16 residues. CDR3 loop: CAISEGDRGLTDTQYF. For the CDR3, the DNA is TGTGCCATCAGTGAGGGGGACAGGGGACTAACAGATACGCAGTATTTT.

To note about this clonotype: A read error may account for a junction end that differs from germline. V usage is TRBV6-1 and J usage is TRBJ2-1; D might be TRBD2 (6 bases). This CDR3 region has 16 residues. CDR1 and CDR2 from the germline V gene are MNHNS and SASEGT. CDR3 sequence reads: CASGNSGGTSYNGQFF. In DNA form, the CDR3 reads TGTGCCAGCGGAAATAGTGGCGGGACGTCCTACAATGGGCAGTTCTTC.

This clonotype was seen more than once but under ten times. The chain uses TRBV7-8 and TRBJ1-1, with unresolved D. Trimming took off 5 bases at V and 0 bases at J, with 13 bases between the two ends. CDR1 and CDR2 from the germline V gene are SGHVS and FQNEAQ. The CDR3 is 15 residues long. CDR3 in amino acids: CASSPGNLMNTEAFF. The CDR3 coding sequence is TGTGCCAGCAGCCCCGGAAACCTTATGAACACTGAAGCTTTCTTT.

This clonotype was counted only a few times. The chain couples TRBV6-2 or TRBV6-3 to TRBJ1-5; 7 nucleotides agree with TRBD1. This CDR3 comprises 14 residues. Germline CDR1 is MNHEY and CDR2 is SVGEGT. The V and J ends lost 6 bases and 3 bases, in that order; junction bases with no gene match: 5. The CDR3 protein is CASSRDRTNQPQHF. CDR3 sequence (DNA): TGTGCCAGCAGCCGGGACAGAACCAATCAGCCCCAGCATTTT.

The sample holds a few counts of this clonotype. The chain recombines TRBV2 with TRBJ1-2, with D unresolved. Germline CDR1 and CDR2: SNHLY and FYNNEI. The CDR3 has 17 residues. Trimming shortened V by 5 bases and J by 6 bases, and 25 bases separated the two germline ends. The CDR3 loop is CASSQLDAESLPDGYTF. The DNA of the CDR3 is TGTGCCAGCAGTCAGTTGGACGCCGAGTCGTTACCCGATGGCTACACCTTC.

The rearrangement joins TRBV6-1 to TRBJ1-4, with 9 bases aligning to TRBD1. Per the germline V gene, CDR1 is MNHNS and CDR2 is SASEGT. The V segment lost 5 bases and the J segment 7 bases; nucleotides outside the gene matches: 8. This CDR3 region has 15 residues. The CDR3 coding sequence is TGTGCCAGCAGTCAAACACAGGGGGCGGGTGAAAAACTGTTTTTT. The encoded protein is CASSQTQGAGEKLFF.